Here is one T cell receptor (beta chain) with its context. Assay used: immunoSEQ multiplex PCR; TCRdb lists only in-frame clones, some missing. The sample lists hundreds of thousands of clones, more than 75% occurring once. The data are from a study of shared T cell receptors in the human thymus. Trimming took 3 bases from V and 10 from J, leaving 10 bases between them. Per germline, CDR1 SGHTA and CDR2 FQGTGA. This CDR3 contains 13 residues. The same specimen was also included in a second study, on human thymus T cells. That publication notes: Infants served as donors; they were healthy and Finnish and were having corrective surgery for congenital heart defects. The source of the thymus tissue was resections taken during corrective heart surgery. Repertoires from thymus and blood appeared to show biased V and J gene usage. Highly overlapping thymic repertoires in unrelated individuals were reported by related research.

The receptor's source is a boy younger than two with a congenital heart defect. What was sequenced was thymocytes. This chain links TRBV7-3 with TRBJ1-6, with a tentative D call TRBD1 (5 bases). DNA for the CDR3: TGTGCCAGCAGCTTGGGGGGGACGTCACCCCTCCACTTT. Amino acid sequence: CASSLGGTSPLHF.